The clone carrying this TCR beta chain was seen many times. The V gene's germline CDR1 is GTSNPN and CDR2 SVGIG (reference sequence). The CDR3 is 15 amino acids. V lost 0 bases and J lost 5; bases outside the gene matches: 4. This specimen belongs to a study of T cells in Graves' hyperthyroidism and ophthalmopathy. RNA transcripts gave rise to amplified TCR beta CDR3 regions. HTBI primers were employed in a first-round RT-PCR of the TCR CDR3. TCRdb itself ran the multiplex PCR reads through MiXCR, one entry per CDR3 protein. This table has hundreds of thousands of distinct CDR3 sequences, roughly 15% appearing once. Clinicians diagnosed patients from clinical symptoms, serum thyroxine and TRAb, thyroid ultrasound and orbital computed tomography.

The sample was blood. This sequence was found in a woman aged 50 to 65 with Graves' ophthalmopathy. The chain is built from TRBV30 and TRBJ2-1; 10 bases align to TRBD2. CDR3: CAWSVPSGRNNEQFF. CDR3 coding DNA: TGTGCCTGGAGTGTACCTAGCGGGAGAAACAATGAGCAGTTCTTC.